One sample yielded the 20 T cell receptor beta chains listed below, sequenced in a study of blood T cell repertoires in COVID-19. Some clones are missing from TCRdb's copy, which holds only in-frame ones; the method was immunoSEQ multiplex PCR. The data contain 200,000 to 250,000 clones, about 82% of them singletons. Sequenced material: PBMCs or T cells enriched from blood (not recorded which). These receptor sequences come from a woman aged 45-65 years who had recovered from COVID-19.

On this clone: This CDR3 is also generated by other DNA sequences in the sample. The chain uses TRBV7-2 and TRBJ1-5; 8 bases map to TRBD1. Trimming took 5 bases from V and 4 from J; bases not matched to a gene: 4. The CDR3 has 14 residues. Germline-derived CDR1 and CDR2 are SGHTA and FQGNSA. The CDR3 DNA reads TGTGCCAGCAGCACCCGGACAGGGAATCAGCCCCAGCATTTT. It is translated as CASSTRTGNQPQHF.

The chain has TRBV4-1 and TRBJ2-7; D not resolved. This CDR3 region has 16 residues. Germline CDR1 and CDR2: MGHRA and YSYEKL. V was shortened by 0 bases and J by 1 base, with 13 bases between the two germline ends. The CDR3 sequence is CASSQDLTARSYEQYF. The CDR3 DNA reads as TGCGCCAGCAGCCAAGATCTTACAGCCCGTTCCTACGAGCAGTACTTC.

V gene TRBV29-1 combines with J gene TRBJ1-4; TRBD1 agrees at 12 bases. The CDR3 totals 15 residues. V gave up 6 bases and J gave up 7 bases; unmatched junction bases: 9. Germline CDR1 SQVTM, CDR2 ANQGSEA. In nucleotides, the CDR3 is TGCAGCGTAGGGGCCGGGACAGGGGGCGCTGAAAAACTGTTTTTT. Amino acids: CSVGAGTGGAEKLFF.

Only a few counts were recorded for this clone. The chain has TRBV6-5 and TRBJ2-2, with a tentative D call TRBD1 (6 bases). The CDR3 spans 15 residues. Germline V gene lookup returns CDR1 MNHEY and CDR2 SVGAGI. The germline V and J ends were trimmed by 5 bases and 1 base, with 11 bases remaining between them. The CDR3 sequence: CASSPTGQNTGELFF. The CDR3 DNA follows: TGTGCCAGCAGTCCGACGGGACAGAACACCGGGGAGCTGTTTTTT.

This chain connects TRBV4-1 to TRBJ2-1, with D tentatively TRBD1 (5 bases). The CDR3 runs 16 residues. The V gene's germline CDR1 is MGHRA and CDR2 YSYEKL. V dropped 2 bases and J dropped 0 bases, with 11 bases sitting between them. CDR3 protein: CASSQQDIISYNEQFF. The CDR3 coding sequence is TGCGCCAGCAGCCAACAGGACATAATCTCCTACAATGAGCAGTTCTTC.

The chain has TRBV9 and TRBJ1-2; D is perhaps TRBD1 (5 bases). With 4 bases removed from V and 3 bases from J, the gap between germline ends came to 16 bases. Germline V gives CDR1 SGDLS, CDR2 YYNGEE. There are 15 residues in the CDR3. The CDR3 reads CASSSGTARYYGYTF. CDR3 nucleotide sequence: TGTGCCAGCAGCAGTGGGACTGCTCGATACTATGGCTACACCTTC.

The chain uses TRBV7-9 and TRBJ1-6; 9 bases are shared with TRBD1. There are 14 residues in the CDR3. Per the germline V gene, CDR1 is SEHNR and CDR2 is FQNEAQ (reference sequence). Trimming cost V 3 bases and J 8 bases; bases outside gene matches: 2. DNA for the CDR3: TGTGCCAGCAGCTTCCGGGACAGGGATTCACCCCTCCACTTT. Translation: CASSFRDRDSPLHF.

The chain recombines TRBV19 with TRBJ1-6; 8 bases are shared with TRBD1. The CDR3 totals 14 residues. Germline values: CDR1 LNHDA, CDR2 SQIVND (reference sequence). With V trimmed by 5 bases and J by 10 bases, 7 bases remained unmatched. As DNA, the CDR3 is TGTGCCAGTAGTTCGGGACAGGTGGTCTCACCCCTCCACTTT. It encodes CASSSGQVVSPLHF.

The V call is TRBV7-9, the J call TRBJ1-2; D not resolved. Germline values: CDR1 SEHNR, CDR2 FQNEAQ (reference sequence). V lost 5 bases and J 0 bases, leaving 10 bases between the germline ends. The CDR3 has 14 amino acids. The CDR3 region has the DNA TGTGCCAGCAGCACCAACAGAGCTAACTATGGCTACACCTTC. Translated: CASSTNRANYGYTF. Combining the CDR3 with reference TRBV7-9 and TRBJ1-2 gives the whole variable domain DTGVSQNPRHKITKRGQNVTFRCDPISEHNRLYWYRQTLGQGPEFLTYFQNEAQLEKSRLLSDRFSAERPKGSFSTLEIQRTEQGDSAMYLCASSTNRANYGYTFGSGTRLTVV.

V and J are TRBV2 and TRBJ1-1; the match to TRBD1 covers 8 bases. CDR3 size: 15 residues. CDR1 and CDR2 (germline): SNHLY, FYNNEI. With V trimmed by 6 bases and J by 1 base, 7 bases remained unmatched. The CDR3 loop is CASRRTGTENTEAFF. In DNA, the CDR3 is TGTGCCAGCAGGCGGACAGGGACAGAGAACACTGAAGCTTTCTTT.

V usage is TRBV3-1 (or the pseudogene TRBV3-2) and J usage is TRBJ1-5, with D maybe TRBD1 (6 bases). Looked up from germline, CDR1 is LGHDT and CDR2 is YNNKEL (reference sequence). The ends were cut back, 1 base at V and 5 bases at J, with 9 bases in the middle. The length of the CDR3 is 14 residues. The CDR3 protein is CASSQGQDYQPQHF. Written as DNA, the CDR3 is TGTGCCAGCAGCCAAGGACAGGACTATCAGCCCCAGCATTTT.

The rearrangement joins TRBV7-9 to TRBJ1-1; D perhaps matches TRBD1 (5 bases). The CDR3 totals 15 residues. Trimming stripped 0 bases from V and 4 bases from J, with 12 bases between. Germline loops: CDR1 SEHNR, CDR2 FQNEAQ (reference sequence). CDR3 protein: CASSLAGREATEAFF. In DNA, the CDR3 is TGTGCCAGCAGCTTAGCGGGCAGGGAGGCCACTGAAGCTTTCTTT.

This clone was counted a few times. V is TRBV4-1 and J is TRBJ1-2; unclear D gene. Trimming left V 4 bases short and J 0 bases short, with 12 bases between. CDR1 is MGHRA and CDR2 is YSYEKL in the germline V gene. The CDR3 is 15 amino acids. The CDR3 here is CASSPSLAANYGYTF. The CDR3 nucleotides are TGCGCCAGCAGCCCCTCCCTTGCGGCTAACTATGGCTACACCTTC.

The CDR3 region is CASSDSGGSGANVLTF. In DNA form, the CDR3 reads TGTGCCAGCAGTGACTCAGGGGGCTCTGGGGCCAACGTCCTGACTTTC. V and J are TRBV6-4 and TRBJ2-6; tentative D call: TRBD1 (6 bases). This CDR3 has 16 residues. Per the germline V gene, CDR1 is MRHNA and CDR2 is SNTAGT. V gave up 0 bases and J gave up 0 bases, with 6 bases separating them.

V usage is TRBV6-5 and J usage is TRBJ2-3, with 8 bases matching TRBD2. The V gene's germline CDR1 is MNHEY and CDR2 SVGAGI. CDR3 length: 15 amino acids. J lost 2 bases, V lost 8 bases, and 9 bases had no gene match. Here the CDR3 reads CASVRQAGVTDTQYF. The CDR3 DNA sequence: TGTGCCAGCGTCCGGCAAGCGGGGGTCACAGATACGCAGTATTTT.

The chain recombines TRBV5-1 with TRBJ2-2; D might be TRBD2 (5 bases). Trimming removed 1 base at V and 0 bases at J, with 10 bases between. The CDR3 is made up of 16 amino acids. Per germline, CDR1 SGHRS and CDR2 YFSETQ. Written as DNA, the CDR3 is TGCGCCAGCAGCTTGCGTGCGGGCCCGAACACCGGGGAGCTGTTTTTT. It is translated as CASSLRAGPNTGELFF.

The chain recombines TRBV28 with TRBJ2-7, with 12 nucleotides matching TRBD2. Looked up from germline, CDR1 is MDHEN and CDR2 is SYDVKM. After removal of 2 bases from V and 3 bases from J, the junction contained 2 bases not matched to a gene. The CDR3 contains 15 residues. DNA of the CDR3: TGTGCCAGCAGTTTAACTAGCGGGGGGAACTACGAGCAGTACTTC. Its protein product is CASSLTSGGNYEQYF.

The V and J genes are TRBV7-2 and TRBJ2-3, with 12 bases that match TRBD2. Germline CDR1 and CDR2: SGHTA and FQGNSA. CDR3 length: 18 amino acids. The ends lost 1 base at V and 0 bases at J; junction bases unmatched: 5. CDR3 loop: CASSLVSSGRASTDTQYF. CDR3 nucleotide sequence: TGTGCCAGCAGCTTAGTGTCTAGCGGGAGGGCTAGCACAGATACGCAGTATTTT.

The V call is TRBV7-8, the J call TRBJ1-5, with D unclear. The ends were cut back, 4 bases at V and 0 bases at J, with 7 bases in the middle. CDR1 is SGHVS, CDR2 FQNEAQ, per germline. The CDR3 covers 14 residues. In DNA form, the CDR3 reads TGTGCCAGCAGCTCGCAGGATAGCAATCAGCCCCAGCATTTT. It encodes CASSSQDSNQPQHF.

The chain uses TRBV19 and TRBJ1-5, with D uncertain. V was trimmed by 2 bases and J by 2 bases, leaving 13 bases between them. The CDR3 is 16 residues long. Germline values: CDR1 LNHDA, CDR2 SQIVND (reference sequence). The CDR3 sequence is CASSIYGYIGNQPQHF. For the CDR3, the DNA is TGTGCCAGTAGTATATACGGGTATATTGGCAATCAGCCCCAGCATTTT. Filled out from reference TRBV19 and TRBJ1-5, the complete variable domain reads DGGITQSPKYLFRKEGQNVTLSCEQNLNHDAMYWYRQDPGQGLRLIYYSQIVNDFQKGDIAEGYSVSREKKESFPLTVTSAQKNPTAFYLCASSIYGYIGNQPQHFGDGTRLSIL.